This TCR beta chain comes out of a study of cytomegalovirus exposure and HLA in healthy donors. The study's findings and limits: The authors considered a cluster of highly shared sequence variants likely to be a sequencing artifact.

PCR employed 60 Vbeta and 13 Jbeta primers. TCRdb's table, derived via immunoSEQ multiplex PCR, lists solely in-frame clones and lacks some. The data contain roughly 80,000 clones, about 68% of them seen just once; the ten biggest clones take up 5.5% to 8%. To note about this clone: Its antigen is unidentified.

The V gene lost 10 bases and the J gene lost 2 bases, with 9 bases spanning the gap. Germline CDR1 and CDR2: MGHDK and SYGVNS. This CDR3 has 11 residues. Sample: PBMCs. The source is a woman aged 50 to 65 in good health and CMV-seropositive. V is TRBV25-1 and J is TRBJ2-7; D gene uncertain. The CDR3 DNA follows: TGTGCCACCTACAGTACCTACGAGCAGTACTTC. Translated, it gives CATYSTYEQYF.